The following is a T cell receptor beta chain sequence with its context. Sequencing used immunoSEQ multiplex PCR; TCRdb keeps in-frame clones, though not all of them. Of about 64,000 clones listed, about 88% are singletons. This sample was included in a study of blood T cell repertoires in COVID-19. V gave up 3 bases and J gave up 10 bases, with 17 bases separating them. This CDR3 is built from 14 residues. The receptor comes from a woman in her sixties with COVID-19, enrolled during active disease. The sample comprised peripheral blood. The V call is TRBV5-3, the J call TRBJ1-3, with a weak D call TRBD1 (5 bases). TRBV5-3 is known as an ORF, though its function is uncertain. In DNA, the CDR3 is TGTGCCAGAAGCTCCCCGACAGACCGATGGACCATATATTTT. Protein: CARSSPTDRWTIYF.